This T cell receptor (beta chain) was identified in a study of blood T cell repertoires in COVID-19. Across the study: Both acute and convalescent COVID-19 samples were obtained from the United States, Italy and Spain. Nucleic acid was either cDNA or gDNA, and it came from T cells, B-cell-depleted T cells, or PBMCs.

The CDR3 runs to 14 residues. The J segment lost 5 bases and the V segment lost 4 bases, leaving 7 bases of the junction unmatched. Per the germline V gene, CDR1 is SQVTM and CDR2 is ANQGSEA. Per the original methods: Nucleated cell counts were estimated from reference gene primer amplification. The repertoire was sequenced with immunoSEQ multiplex PCR; TCRdb's copy has only in-frame clones and lacks some. Clone size and V and J calls were adopted from that table, with D and trimming inferred from the DNA. The data hold over 95,000 clones, with approximately 79% observed a single time. The TCR originated in a woman older than 75 with active or convalescent COVID-19. The V call is TRBV29-1, the J call TRBJ2-5, with TRBD1 identical over 10 bases. Sequenced input: peripheral blood. Here the CDR3 reads CSVGQGAVTETQYF. The CDR3 DNA sequence: TGCAGCGTTGGACAGGGGGCGGTCACGGAGACCCAGTACTTC.